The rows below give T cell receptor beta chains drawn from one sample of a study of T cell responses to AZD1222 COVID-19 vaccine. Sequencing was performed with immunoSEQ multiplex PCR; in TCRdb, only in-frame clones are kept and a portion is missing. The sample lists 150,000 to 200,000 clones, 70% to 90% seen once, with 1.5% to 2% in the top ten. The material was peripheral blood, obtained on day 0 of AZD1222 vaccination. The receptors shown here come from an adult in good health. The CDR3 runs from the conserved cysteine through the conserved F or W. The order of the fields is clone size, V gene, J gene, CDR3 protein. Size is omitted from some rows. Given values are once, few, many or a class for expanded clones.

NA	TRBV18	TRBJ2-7	CASSPRDRGTTYEQYF
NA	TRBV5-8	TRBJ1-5	CASMQGHSNQPQHF
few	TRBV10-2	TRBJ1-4	CASRVTGSTNEKLFF
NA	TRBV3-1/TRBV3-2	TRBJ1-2	CASSQGQGNYGYTF
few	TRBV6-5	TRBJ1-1	CATRGTSGNTEAFF
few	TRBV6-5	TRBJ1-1	CASRLQGAGTEAFF
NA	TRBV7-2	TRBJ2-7	CASSLAGQGAFYEQYF
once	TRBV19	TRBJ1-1	CASIPPRPKAEAFF
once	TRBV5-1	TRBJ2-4	CASSSGGVQGNIQYF
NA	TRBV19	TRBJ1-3	CASNDGVSGNTIYF
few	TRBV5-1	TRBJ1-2	CASSLDVGAYGYTF
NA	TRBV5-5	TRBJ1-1	CASSPRTDEAFF
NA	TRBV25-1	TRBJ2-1	CASKQYRENEQFF
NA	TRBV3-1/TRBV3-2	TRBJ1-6	CASRGDGSSYNSPLHF
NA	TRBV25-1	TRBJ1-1	CASSEFIGVRTEAFF
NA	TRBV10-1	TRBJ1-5	CASSRGANQPQHF
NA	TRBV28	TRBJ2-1	CASSLNRGSRNEQFF
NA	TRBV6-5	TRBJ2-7	CASSYGTYEQYF
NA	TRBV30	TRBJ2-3	CAWNPTGVTDTQYF
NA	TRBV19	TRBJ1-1	CASSHPGKPNTEAFF
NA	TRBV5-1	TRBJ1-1	CASCREGANTEAFF
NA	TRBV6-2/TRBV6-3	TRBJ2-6	CASSPLDSSGANVLTF
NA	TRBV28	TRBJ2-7	CASRPGQGYEQYF
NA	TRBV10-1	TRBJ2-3	CASSGSGAQYF
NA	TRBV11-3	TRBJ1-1	CASSLGSQGALAFF
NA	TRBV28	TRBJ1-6	CASWDLSSYNSPLHF
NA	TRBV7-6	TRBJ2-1	CASSLRGGPNEQFF
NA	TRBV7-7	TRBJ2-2	CASSLTPPTSGRASTGELFF
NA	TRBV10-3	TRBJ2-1	CAIRGQGTYNEQFF
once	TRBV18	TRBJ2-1	CASSPEGVLYNEQFF
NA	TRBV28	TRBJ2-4	CASSFSGTEDIQYF
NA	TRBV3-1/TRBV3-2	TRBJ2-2	CASSQDGVDTGELFF
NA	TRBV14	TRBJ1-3	CASSAGQGRNTIYF
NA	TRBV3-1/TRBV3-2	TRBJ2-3	CASSPSSGGAVGTDTQYF
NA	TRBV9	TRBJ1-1	CASRTPPRDILYEAFF
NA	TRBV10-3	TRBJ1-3	CAISDRTGLSGNTIYF
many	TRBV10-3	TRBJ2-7	CAISDPNLRALAYEQYF
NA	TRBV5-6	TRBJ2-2	CASTRGSNTGELFF
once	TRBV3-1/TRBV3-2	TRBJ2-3	CASSQEGTSGPGTQYF
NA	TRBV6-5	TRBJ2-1	CASSYSGNEQFF
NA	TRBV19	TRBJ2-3	CASSDVGGSTDTQYF
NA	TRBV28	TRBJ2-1	CASRSSGTSNEQFF
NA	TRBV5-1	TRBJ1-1	CASSLAQRDGEAFF
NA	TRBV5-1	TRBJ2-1	CASSLTTGNSYNEQFF